The 23 T cell receptor beta chains below all came from one sample that was sequenced in a study of T cells in Graves' hyperthyroidism and ophthalmopathy. Authors of the study amplified TCR beta CDR3 regions from RNA transcripts. The HTBI set primed first-round TCR CDR3 RT-PCR. TCRdb re-called the multiplex PCR reads through MiXCR, storing one row per CDR3 protein. The sample yields some 560,000 distinct CDR3 sequences, 14% seen once. Sequencing used blood. All receptors derive from a woman between 40 and 50 years old with Graves' hyperthyroidism.

Note on this clonotype: This may be a read error, as it is one base from a much larger clone. As DNA, the CDR3 is TGTGCCAGCAGTTTCCGGCATAACTGTGGCTACACCTTC. This translates into CASSFRHNCGYTF. The rearrangement joins TRBV28 to TRBJ1-2; D gene uncertain. Looked up from germline, CDR1 is MDHEN and CDR2 is SYDVKM. The CDR3 is 13 residues long.

This clonotype has at least ten counts. The chain joins TRBV2 to TRBJ1-1; TRBD1 matches 8 bases. Germline lookup yields CDR1 SNHLY and CDR2 FYNNEI. The CDR3 length is 13 residues. V was clipped by 9 bases and J by 7 bases; unmatched bases: 10. In DNA, the CDR3 is TGTGCCAGGGGGAAGACAGGGGTAAATGAAGCTTTCTTT. It specifies CARGKTGVNEAFF.

The chain carries TRBV20-1 and TRBJ2-7; 12 bases agree with TRBD2. The CDR3 has 14 residues. The junction had 5 bases not matched to a gene; V was cut back by 6 bases and J by 2 bases. Germline V CDR1 and CDR2: DFQATT, SNEGSKA (reference sequence). CDR3 loop: CSAKGLAGPYEQYF. The CDR3 region has the DNA TGCAGTGCCAAAGGACTAGCGGGACCCTACGAGCAGTACTTC.

The rearrangement links TRBV30 to TRBJ2-7, with TRBD2 matching 7 bases. The CDR3 is 15 amino acids. The germline gives CDR1 GTSNPN, CDR2 SVGIG (reference sequence). The V and J ends lost 2 bases and 9 bases, in that order; junction bases with no gene match: 16. In nucleotides, the CDR3 is TGTGCCTGGAGTTCCCTCGTTGGCGGGAGTAGCCGGCAGTACTTC. Translation: CAWSSLVGGSSRQYF.

This clonotype was seen ten or more times. The V and J genes are TRBV6-1 and TRBJ2-1; maybe TRBD1 (5 bases). V was pared by 6 bases and J by 10 bases, with 16 bases between. From germline, CDR1 is MNHNS and CDR2 SASEGT. The CDR3 totals 13 residues. The CDR3 here is CASSLEPGLEQFF. CDR3 sequence (DNA): TGTGCCAGCAGCCTAGAACCAGGGTTGGAGCAGTTCTTC.

This clonotype was detected only a few times. The chain has TRBV11-3 and TRBJ1-6; 8 positions agree with TRBD1. The V segment lost 3 bases and the J segment 4 bases; nucleotides outside the gene matches: 2. CDR3 length equals 15 residues. Germline CDR1 and CDR2: SGHNT and YENEEA. The CDR3 bases are TGTGCCAGCAGCTTCGGACAGGGTTATAATTCACCCCTCCACTTT. The encoded protein is CASSFGQGYNSPLHF.

This rearrangement joins TRBV18 to TRBJ1-1, with no clear D. This CDR3 has 14 amino acids. The V and J ends lost 1 base and 4 bases respectively, with 10 bases between them. Germline CDR1 KGHSH, CDR2 LQKENI. DNA of the CDR3: TGTGCCAGCTCACCACAAGCCGGGCCCACTGAAGCTTTCTTT. Amino acids: CASSPQAGPTEAFF. Drawing the rest from reference TRBV18 and TRBJ1-1, the complete variable domain is NAGVMQNPRHLVRRRGQEARLRCSPMKGHSHVYWYRQLPEEGLKFMVYLQKENIIDESGMPKERFSAEFPKEGPSILRIQQVVRGDSAAYFCASSPQAGPTEAFFGQGTRLTVV.

This clonotype was seen at least ten times. The chain uses TRBV12-3 or TRBV12-4 and TRBJ2-1, with 7 positions matching TRBD2. J gave up 6 bases and V 5 bases, and 31 bases lay outside the gene matches. This CDR3 is built from 22 residues. CDR3 sequence: CASSPPGGASRVATSRVNEQFF. CDR3 nucleotides: TGTGCCAGCAGTCCACCGGGGGGTGCCTCAAGGGTCGCGACTAGCAGGGTCAATGAGCAGTTCTTC.

This sequence joins TRBV4-2 and TRBJ1-2; D remains unclear. The germline CDR1 and CDR2 sequences are LGHNA and YNFKEQ. This CDR3 spans 15 amino acids. V lost 0 bases and J 6 bases, leaving 14 bases between the germline ends. The CDR3 region has the DNA TGTGCCAGCAGCCAAGATTCTCGGGGAGAGAATGGCTACACCTTC. Amino acids: CASSQDSRGENGYTF.

This chain uses TRBV6-1 with TRBJ2-7; TRBD2 agrees at 11 bases. Looked up from germline, CDR1 is MNHNS and CDR2 is SASEGT. V was pared by 7 bases and J by 6 bases, with 5 bases of the junction left unmatched. This CDR3 is built from 13 residues. CDR3 sequence: CASIGLAGGEQYF. In nucleotides, the CDR3 is TGTGCCAGCATCGGACTAGCGGGTGGCGAGCAGTACTTC.

The chain couples TRBV5-6 to TRBJ2-6; D is uncertain. Trimming cost V 4 bases and J 0 bases, with 14 bases left between them. Per the germline V gene, CDR1 is SGHDT and CDR2 is YYEEEE. This CDR3 contains 17 residues. Here the CDR3 reads CASSPSLQYSGANVLTF. DNA for the CDR3: TGTGCCAGCAGCCCGAGTCTTCAATACTCTGGGGCCAACGTCCTGACTTTC.

This clonotype was found many times. V gene TRBV19 combines with J gene TRBJ1-5, with no clear D. The CDR3 runs to 15 residues. Trimming left V 3 bases short and J 4 bases short, with 13 bases between. The germline gives CDR1 LNHDA, CDR2 SQIVND (reference sequence). In DNA, the CDR3 is TGTGCCAGTAGTATGGTTGGGCAGACGAATCAGCCCCAGCATTTT. Translating it yields CASSMVGQTNQPQHF.

This clonotype was counted many times. The chain carries TRBV11-2 and TRBJ2-7; tentative D call: TRBD1 (6 bases). V was clipped by 4 bases and J by 4 bases, with 20 bases between them. Germline-derived CDR1 and CDR2 are SGHAT and FQNNGV. The CDR3 covers 16 residues. The CDR3 sequence: CASSSMVGDTLYEQYF. Written as DNA, the CDR3 is TGTGCCAGCAGCTCCATGGTAGGGGACACATTATACGAGCAGTACTTC. The variable domain in full, with the rest retrieved from reference TRBV11-2 and TRBJ2-7, is EAGVAQSPRYKIIEKRQSVAFWCNPISGHATLYWYQQILGQGPKLLIQFQNNGVVDDSQLPKDRFSAERLKGVDSTLKIQPAKLEDSAVYLCASSSMVGDTLYEQYFGPGTRLTVT.

V and J are TRBV7-2 and TRBJ2-7; no reliable D call. The CDR3 has 17 amino acids. Per the germline V gene, CDR1 is SGHTA and CDR2 is FQGNSA. Trimming took 4 bases from V and 4 from J, leaving 23 bases between them. CDR3 protein: CASSSDPWRPETYEQYF. The CDR3 nucleotides read TGTGCCAGCAGCTCAGACCCATGGCGACCCGAGACTTACGAGCAGTACTTC.

The sample holds a few counts of this clonotype. As DNA, the CDR3 is TGCAGTGCCACCCCTAGCGGGAGGGCCTCGATAGATACGCAGTATTTT. This sequence encodes CSATPSGRASIDTQYF. V is TRBV20-1 and J is TRBJ2-3; 12 positions agree with TRBD2. Germline CDR1 DFQATT, CDR2 SNEGSKA (reference sequence). This CDR3 spans 16 amino acids. V lost 6 bases and J lost 5; bases outside the gene matches: 12.

This clonotype was seen more than once but under ten times. J is TRBJ2-1 and V is TRBV20-1, with D perhaps matching TRBD2 (6 bases). The CDR3 extends over 16 amino acids. Per germline, CDR1 DFQATT and CDR2 SNEGSKA (reference sequence). Between the trimmed V and J ends, which lost 1 base and 7 bases, there was a span of 20 bases. The CDR3 DNA reads as TGCAGTGCTAGAGTATTCGTCGACGGGAGTGGGAATGAGCAGTTCTTC. Its protein product is CSARVFVDGSGNEQFF.

The V and J genes are TRBV9 and TRBJ2-3; D is perhaps TRBD1 or TRBD2 (5 bases each). The V and J ends lost 0 bases and 0 bases respectively, with 8 bases between them. The CDR3 sequence is 15 residues long. Germline V gene data show CDR1 as SGDLS and CDR2 as YYNGEE. The CDR3 spells CASSVVGDSTDTQYF. CDR3 DNA: TGTGCCAGCAGCGTAGTTGGGGACAGCACAGATACGCAGTATTTT.

This clonotype has only a few counts. This chain uses TRBV29-1 with TRBJ1-1; possibly TRBD1 for D (5 bases). Germline CDR1 is SQVTM and CDR2 is ANQGSEA. The V gene lost 5 bases and the J gene lost 3 bases, with 13 bases spanning the gap. The CDR3 is made up of 13 amino acids. In nucleotides, the CDR3 is TGCAGCGTTACGAGCGGGGGTTACACTGAAGCTTTCTTT. This sequence encodes CSVTSGGYTEAFF. Using reference TRBV29-1 and TRBJ1-1 for the parts outside the CDR3, the full variable domain is SAVISQKPSRDICQRGTSLTIQCQVDSQVTMMFWYRQQPGQSLTLIATANQGSEATYESGFVIDKFPISRPNLTFSTLTVSNMSPEDSSIYLCSVTSGGYTEAFFGQGTRLTVV.

The J gene is TRBJ1-4, the V gene TRBV6-1; D gene ambiguous. The CDR3 is 14 amino acids. Trimming stripped 10 bases from V and 0 bases from J, with 12 bases between. Germline-derived CDR1 and CDR2 are MNHNS and SASEGT. As DNA, the CDR3 is TGTGCCACCAAACTTGGGTCAACTAATGAAAAACTGTTTTTT. Translated: CATKLGSTNEKLFF.

This clonotype was detected only a few times. The genes are TRBV29-1 and TRBJ2-3; TRBD2 aligns across 8 bases. Germline-derived CDR1 and CDR2 are SQVTM and ANQGSEA. The CDR3 totals 15 residues. V shed 1 base and J 0 bases; nucleotides not matched to a gene: 3. CDR3 in amino acids: CSVEGSGSSTDTQYF. The CDR3 bases are TGCAGCGTTGAAGGAAGCGGGAGCAGCACAGATACGCAGTATTTT.

This clonotype was picked up a small number of times. The V gene is TRBV5-1, the J gene TRBJ2-1, with D uncertain. Trimming cost V 2 bases and J 0 bases, with 12 bases left between them. The CDR3 contains 16 residues. CDR1 SGHRS and CDR2 YFSETQ come from the germline V gene. The CDR3 bases are TGCGCCAGCAGCTTTCGTGAAGTGAGCTCCTACAATGAGCAGTTCTTC. Translation: CASSFREVSSYNEQFF.

As concerns this clonotype: Given a much more abundant clone one base away, this may be a read error. This chain links TRBV11-1 with TRBJ2-1; 8 nucleotides agree with TRBD2. With 0 bases clipped from V and 2 bases from J, the junction kept 15 bases outside the gene matches. The CDR3 is made up of 20 amino acids. The germline CDR1 and CDR2 sequences are SGHAT and FQDESV (reference sequence). CDR3 protein: CASSLAIAGSFEGTYNEQFF. The CDR3 bases are TGTGCCAGCAGCTTAGCAATAGCGGGATCCTTTGAAGGGACCTACAATGAGCAGTTCTTC.

This clonotype was counted at least ten times. The chain joins TRBV10-3 to TRBJ2-7, with D unclear. Trimming took 2 bases from V and 0 from J, leaving 17 bases between them. Germline lookup yields CDR1 ENHRY and CDR2 SYGVKD. CDR3 length: 17 amino acids. In DNA, the CDR3 is TGTGCCATCAGTGAGACGACCCTGGCGCAGAGCTCCTACGAGCAGTACTTC. Translating gives CAISETTLAQSSYEQYF.